A single sample is the source of the 27 T cell receptor beta chains below, sequenced in a study of blood T cell repertoires in COVID-19. Assay: immunoSEQ multiplex PCR; the TCRdb copy retains only in-frame clones and omits some. Of roughly 200,000 clones listed, roughly 84% are singletons. The sequenced sample was peripheral blood. The receptor set was obtained from a woman of 80 years or more with acute or convalescent COVID-19.

This rearrangement joins TRBV4-1 to TRBJ1-1, with no clear D. V gave up 7 bases and J gave up 8 bases, with 17 bases separating them. The germline CDR1 and CDR2 sequences are MGHRA and YSYEKL. CDR3 size: 13 residues. As DNA, the CDR3 is TGCGCCAGCACCCTGGACGCCCCGGGGGAAGCTTTCTTT. Translating it yields CASTLDAPGEAFF.

The chain couples TRBV18 to TRBJ1-1; 9 bases are a match to TRBD1. Germline-derived CDR1 and CDR2 are KGHSH and LQKENI. The CDR3 runs to 17 residues. Trimming removed 5 bases from V and 2 bases from J; junction bases left unmatched: 12. DNA of the CDR3: TGTGCCAGCTCAGTGATTACAGGGGGCGACCCTAACACTGAAGCTTTCTTT. Amino acid sequence: CASSVITGGDPNTEAFF.

This clone was recorded only once. The CDR3 DNA reads TGTGCCACCTCCGACCTGGGACAGGGGATTTACGAGCAGTACTTC. It is translated as CATSDLGQGIYEQYF. The rearrangement joins TRBV15 to TRBJ2-7; 10 positions agree with TRBD1. V shed 8 bases and J 4 bases; nucleotides not matched to a gene: 11. The CDR3 length is 15 residues. Per germline, CDR1 LNHNV and CDR2 YYDKDF (reference sequence).

The V and J genes are TRBV5-1 and TRBJ2-7; 9 bases agree with TRBD2. Germline V gives CDR1 SGHRS, CDR2 YFSETQ. The CDR3 has 17 residues. The J segment lost 4 bases and the V segment lost 4 bases, leaving 15 bases of the junction unmatched. The CDR3 DNA reads TGCGCCAGCAGCCCGCCGGCGGGGGGGTACAGGCAGTACGAGCAGTACTTC. Translation gives CASSPPAGGYRQYEQYF. The complete variable domain, with remaining parts taken from reference TRBV5-1 and TRBJ2-7, reads KAGVTQTPRYLIKTRGQQVTLSCSPISGHRSVSWYQQTPGQGLQFLFEYFSETQRNKGNFPGRFSGRQFSNSRSEMNVSTLELGDSALYLCASSPPAGGYRQYEQYFGPGTRLTVT.

The sample holds a few counts of this clone. The chain employs TRBV6-6 and TRBJ1-6; TRBD1 matches at 7 bases. V lost 3 bases to trimming and J lost 9 bases; unmatched junction nucleotides: 8. This CDR3 is 15 amino acids long. Germline V gene lookup returns CDR1 MNHNY and CDR2 SVGAGI (reference sequence). The CDR3 bases are TGTGCCAGCAGTTATGTACAGGGGACGTCTTCACCCCTCCACTTT. Translation: CASSYVQGTSSPLHF.

The chain has TRBV5-1 and TRBJ2-6; TRBD1 might be the D (6 bases). Germline V CDR1 and CDR2: SGHRS, YFSETQ. The V gene lost 5 bases and the J gene lost 4 bases, with 10 bases spanning the gap. The CDR3 loop spans 14 amino acids. The DNA of the CDR3 is TGCGCCAGCAGTGACAGGTTAGGGGCCAACGTCCTGACTTTC. Amino acid sequence: CASSDRLGANVLTF.

J is TRBJ2-2 and V is TRBV19, with 8 bases identical to TRBD1. V trimming: 5 bases; J trimming: 5 bases; junction bases outside the gene matches: 4. Germline V gene lookup returns CDR1 LNHDA and CDR2 SQIVND (reference sequence). The CDR3 is 14 amino acids. The CDR3 DNA reads as TGTGCCAGTAGTCGGGACAGGAGGACCGGGGAGCTGTTTTTT. It translates to CASSRDRRTGELFF. The complete variable domain, with remaining parts taken from reference TRBV19 and TRBJ2-2, reads DGGITQSPKYLFRKEGQNVTLSCEQNLNHDAMYWYRQDPGQGLRLIYYSQIVNDFQKGDIAEGYSVSREKKESFPLTVTSAQKNPTAFYLCASSRDRRTGELFFGEGSRLTVL.

This chain joins TRBV19 and TRBJ2-5; D is perhaps TRBD1 (6 bases). The ends were cut back, 2 bases at V and 5 bases at J, with 12 bases in the middle. CDR3 length: 14 amino acids. Germline values: CDR1 LNHDA, CDR2 SQIVND (reference sequence). The CDR3 DNA follows: TGTGCCAGTAGTATAAGCAGGGGTTTGGAGACCCAGTACTTC. The encoded protein is CASSISRGLETQYF.

V usage is TRBV7-3 and J usage is TRBJ2-3; 9 bases are a match to TRBD2. There are 16 residues in the CDR3. Losses at the gene ends were 4 bases for V and 6 bases for J; bases not matched to a gene: 11. The germline CDR1 and CDR2 sequences are SGHTA and FQGTGA. The CDR3 DNA reads TGTGCCAGCAGCTCCGGGGGCGGGAGGGCCCCGGATACGCAGTATTTT. As protein: CASSSGGGRAPDTQYF.

This sequence joins TRBV6-5 and TRBJ2-3; D is ambiguous. This CDR3 contains 13 residues. Germline V CDR1 and CDR2: MNHEY, SVGAGI. V was pared by 3 bases and J by 1 base, with 5 bases between. The CDR3 DNA follows: TGTGCCAGCAGTTATACTGGCACAGATACGCAGTATTTT. Amino acids: CASSYTGTDTQYF.

V and J are TRBV19 and TRBJ1-2; perhaps TRBD1 as D (6 bases). Germline V gene sequence: CDR1 LNHDA, CDR2 SQIVND (reference sequence). V was cut by 3 bases and J by 3 bases, with 11 bases left in between. The CDR3 totals 14 residues. The CDR3 region has the DNA TGTGCCAGTAGTATCGACAGGCTATACTATGGCTACACCTTC. It translates to CASSIDRLYYGYTF.

The J gene is TRBJ1-3, the V gene TRBV18; perhaps TRBD1 as D (5 bases). Per the germline V gene, CDR1 is KGHSH and CDR2 is LQKENI. This CDR3 spans 15 amino acids. Trimming removed 4 bases from V and 3 bases from J, with 13 bases in between. The CDR3 DNA sequence: TGTGCCAGCTCACTTACCCAACAGGTTGGAAACACCATATATTTT. As protein: CASSLTQQVGNTIYF.

The rearrangement uses TRBV5-1 and TRBJ1-2; D uncertain. This CDR3 comprises 14 residues. Germline loops: CDR1 SGHRS, CDR2 YFSETQ. V was pared by 0 bases and J by 4 bases, with 10 bases between. The CDR3 nucleotides read TGCGCCAGCAGCTTGGCAACTAGGAGCTATGGCTACACCTTC. Amino acids: CASSLATRSYGYTF.

This chain joins TRBV5-1 and TRBJ1-1; the D gene is possibly TRBD1 (5 bases). Trimming left V 2 bases short and J 5 bases short, with 7 bases between. Germline loops: CDR1 SGHRS, CDR2 YFSETQ. The CDR3 sequence is 12 residues long. In DNA, the CDR3 is TGCGCCAGCAGCTTACAGGATACTGAAGCTTTCTTT. It translates to CASSLQDTEAFF.

This clone was observed a single time. V usage is TRBV10-3 and J usage is TRBJ1-4; TRBD1 might be the D (5 bases). Per the germline V gene, CDR1 is ENHRY and CDR2 is SYGVKD. The germline V and J ends were trimmed by 3 bases and 10 bases, with 15 bases remaining between them. The CDR3 loop spans 14 amino acids. CDR3 residues: CAISEGVEAGKLFF. CDR3 in DNA: TGTGCCATCAGTGAAGGGGTGGAAGCTGGAAAACTGTTTTTT.

The chain employs TRBV6-1 and TRBJ1-4; D call uncertain. CDR3 length: 11 amino acids. Trimming left V 3 bases short and J 13 bases short, with 9 bases between. Looked up from germline, CDR1 is MNHNS and CDR2 is SASEGT. CDR3 nucleotides: TGTGCCAGCAGTGATACCCCGGGACTGTTTTTT. Its translation is CASSDTPGLFF.

In DNA form, the CDR3 reads TGTGCCAGCAGCTTGGCGGGACAGGGCGCCTATGGCTACACCTTC. It is translated as CASSLAGQGAYGYTF. This chain joins TRBV5-5 and TRBJ1-2; 9 positions match TRBD1. The CDR3 has 15 residues. Germline trimming cut 0 bases from V and 4 bases from J; bases unmatched to any gene: 4. CDR1 is SGHKS, CDR2 YYEKEE, per germline (reference sequence).

This clone has only a few counts. The V and J genes are TRBV3-1 (or the pseudogene TRBV3-2) and TRBJ2-5; a weak D match, TRBD1 (6 bases). Trimming cost V 4 bases and J 5 bases, with 23 bases left between them. Germline V gene data show CDR1 as LGHDT and CDR2 as YNNKEL (reference sequence). The CDR3 consists of 17 residues. CDR3 nucleotides: TGTGCCAGCAGCCGCATGACGGGACACCTGTTGGGGGAGACCCAGTACTTC. Encoded protein: CASSRMTGHLLGETQYF.

This clone was seen more than once but under ten times. The genes are TRBV6-5 and TRBJ2-7; D perhaps matches TRBD2 (6 bases). V lost 8 bases and J 4 bases, leaving 18 bases between the germline ends. The CDR3 sequence is 14 residues long. CDR1 is MNHEY and CDR2 is SVGAGI in the germline V gene. The CDR3 bases are TGTGCCAGCGGTACTAGCCGCGGTATTTACGAGCAGTACTTC. Protein product: CASGTSRGIYEQYF.

The chain combines TRBV2 with TRBJ2-7; D is perhaps TRBD2 (6 bases). The CDR3 has 15 residues. Germline-derived CDR1 and CDR2 are SNHLY and FYNNEI. Trimming left V 8 bases short and J 3 bases short, with 20 bases between. The CDR3 DNA reads TGTGCCAGCCGGGATGGGGAGGTTCAAAACTACGAGCAGTACTTC. Translated, it gives CASRDGEVQNYEQYF.

J is TRBJ1-5 and V is TRBV18, with D unresolved. The V end was cut by 5 bases, the J end by 3 bases, with 17 bases between. The CDR3 spans 16 residues. Germline CDR1 KGHSH, CDR2 LQKENI. This CDR3 is CASSSTLTGDNQPQHF. The DNA of the CDR3 is TGTGCCAGCTCATCGACCTTAACCGGGGACAATCAGCCCCAGCATTTT.

This chain links TRBV10-3 with TRBJ1-2, with 7 bases matching TRBD1. V lost 3 bases and J lost 0; bases outside the gene matches: 10. The CDR3 consists of 17 residues. The V gene's germline CDR1 is ENHRY and CDR2 SYGVKD. CDR3 in amino acids: CAISEPGQKPTNYGYTF. CDR3 sequence (DNA): TGTGCCATCAGTGAACCGGGACAGAAACCCACTAACTATGGCTACACCTTC.

The chain employs TRBV6-5 and TRBJ1-2, with TRBD1 matching 7 bases. Germline-derived CDR1 and CDR2 are MNHEY and SVGAGI. Germline trimming cut 6 bases from V and 1 base from J; bases unmatched to any gene: 8. CDR3 length equals 15 residues. The CDR3 coding sequence is TGTGCCAGCAGAATGGACAGGAGAGTTAACTATGGCTACACCTTC. Its translation: CASRMDRRVNYGYTF.

The V gene is TRBV30, the J gene TRBJ1-3; 8 bases map to TRBD1. Germline-derived CDR1 and CDR2 are GTSNPN and SVGIG (reference sequence). The CDR3 covers 17 residues. The V gene end was trimmed by 3 bases and the J gene end by 1 base; junction bases not matched to a gene: 11. In nucleotides, the CDR3 is TGTGCCTGGAGGCACATACGGGACAGGAGATCTGGAAACACCATATATTTT. Its translation: CAWRHIRDRRSGNTIYF.

The chain employs TRBV10-2 and TRBJ2-7, with 9 bases matching TRBD2. Trimming removed 6 bases from V and 1 base from J; junction bases left unmatched: 4. This CDR3 is 14 amino acids long. CDR1 is WSHSY and CDR2 is SAAADI in the germline V gene. This CDR3 is CASSVAGVSYEQYF. The CDR3 DNA is TGCGCCAGCAGCGTAGCGGGAGTATCCTACGAGCAGTACTTC.

This rearrangement joins TRBV7-6 to TRBJ2-1; perhaps TRBD2 as D (5 bases). Trimming removed 5 bases from V and 4 bases from J, with 18 bases in between. The germline V gene has CDR1 SGHVS and CDR2 FNYEAQ. CDR3 length equals 16 residues. Here the CDR3 DNA reads TGTGCCAGCAGCCCCACTTTCGGGGTACTTTACAATGAGCAGTTCTTC. This translates into CASSPTFGVLYNEQFF.

CDR3 amino acids: CASSSRPGLAGGAGKNEQFF. As DNA, the CDR3 is TGTGCCAGCAGCTCCCGGCCGGGACTAGCGGGAGGAGCCGGTAAGAATGAGCAGTTCTTC. This sequence joins TRBV7-3 and TRBJ2-1; 15 positions match TRBD2. J lost 7 bases, V lost 4 bases, and 17 bases had no gene match. This CDR3 has 20 amino acids. Germline V gives CDR1 SGHTA, CDR2 FQGTGA.